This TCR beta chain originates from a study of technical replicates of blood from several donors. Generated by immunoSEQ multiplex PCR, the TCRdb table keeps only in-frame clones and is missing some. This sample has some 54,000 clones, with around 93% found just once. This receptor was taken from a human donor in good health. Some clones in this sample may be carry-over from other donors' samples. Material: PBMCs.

CDR3 coding DNA: TGTGCCAGCAGCTTAGATCGGCAGGGCCATGAAAAACTGTTTTTT. The encoded protein is CASSLDRQGHEKLFF. The chain couples TRBV11-3 to TRBJ1-4; possible D gene TRBD1, 5 bases. The V end lost 0 bases, the J end lost 6 bases, and 11 bases lay between the germline ends. The germline V gene encodes CDR1 SGHNT and CDR2 YENEEA. This CDR3 has 15 amino acids.